The sequence of this T cell receptor beta chain was determined in a study of blood T cell repertoires in COVID-19. Study background: The study counted Cohort 3 donors as recovered given two negative PCRs, clearance, or symptom resolution. From T cells, B-cell-depleted T cells, or PBMCs came the material, which was cDNA or gDNA.

Germline assignment: CDR1 MGHRA and CDR2 YSYEKL. CDR3 length: 18 residues. Trimming removed 0 bases from V and 7 bases from J; junction bases left unmatched: 9. In terms of age and location, participants ranged from roughly 18 to 90 years and lived in around 22 US areas. Allocation to cohorts depended on clinical history reported by the participants. This clone was found a few times. Produced via immunoSEQ multiplex PCR; TCRdb's table is partial and in-frame only. The sample has approximately 190,000 clones; about 85% are singletons. The TCR sequence derives from a woman between 35 and 50 years old in a cohort exposed to, infected with or recovered from COVID-19 (not recorded which). The sequenced sample consisted of PBMCs or T cells enriched from blood (not recorded which). The V gene is TRBV4-1, the J gene TRBJ2-1, with 13 nucleotides matching TRBD2. CDR3 sequence reads: CASSQDSPLAGGPNEQFF. CDR3 coding DNA: TGCGCCAGCAGCCAAGATTCCCCACTAGCGGGGGGGCCAAATGAGCAGTTCTTC.